Sequencing of this T cell receptor (beta chain) was carried out in a study of T-cell reconstitution after alpha-beta-depleted transplantation in children. Preparing the TCRbeta library involved the use of unique molecular identifiers. TCRdb fed the PCR reads into MiXCR, producing one record per CDR3 protein. The sample holds 600,000 to 700,000 distinct CDR3 sequences, roughly 15% seen once. V was cut by 4 bases and J by 5 bases, with 11 bases left in between. CDR3 size: 13 residues. Germline V gives CDR1 SQVTM, CDR2 ANQGSEA. Note on this clonotype: Since a much larger clone is just one base distant, this may be a read error.

Sequences were derived from PBMCs from the stem cell graft donor, sampled from the stem cell graft. The V gene is TRBV29-1, the J gene TRBJ1-4, with a weak D call TRBD1 (5 bases). The TCR comes from a human donor who donated a stem cell graft to a child with acute myeloid leukemia. CDR3 in DNA: TGCAGCGTTGTGGGACGGGCGAATGAAAAACTGTTTTTT. Its protein product is CSVVGRANEKLFF. The variable domain in full, with the rest retrieved from reference TRBV29-1 and TRBJ1-4, is SAVISQKPSRDICQRGTSLTIQCQVDSQVTMMFWYRQQPGQSLTLIATANQGSEATYESGFVIDKFPISRPNLTFSTLTVSNMSPEDSSIYLCSVVGRANEKLFFGSGTQLSVL.